This T cell receptor (beta chain) was sequenced during a study of shared clonotypes between healthy human individuals (dated by TCRdb to 2019 to 2021). For the study in its entirety: Three men and two women, aged 18 to 49 years, made up the cohort. For each donor, three plates each were used for CD4 naive and CD4 memory, two plates were used for CD8 naive, and one plate was used for CD8 memory. To estimate repertoire size and how much clonotype sharing occurs between individuals, the study deeply sequenced the blood TCR repertoires of a handful of healthy adults. Different laboratories and diverse techniques were used to prepare libraries and sequence TCR repertoires, to increase sequencing depth and limit assay-specific biases. Leukapheresis yielded between about 0.8 and 8.9 billion PBMCs per donor.

As to this clone: Its antigen is unknown. Qualities for individual bases were not recorded, and no much larger clone is one base off.

The donors were healthy, HIV-negative adults who had no recently reported acute infections or vaccinations. Every donor was a Caucasian adult residing in Nashville, Tennessee, USA. CD4+ T cells were enriched by magnetic negative selection; naive cells were then positively selected on CD45RA, and the negative fraction formed the memory subset. Blood was collected by leukapheresis, and PBMCs were isolated by Ficoll-Histopaque density gradient centrifugation and then cryopreserved in liquid nitrogen vapor phase. Analytical flow cytometry was used to check the purity and quantity of each magnetically sorted T cell population. From each sorted fraction, genomic DNA was isolated and quantified by UV absorbance on a Nanodrop 2000c. General study outcomes and caveats: Clonotypes shared by all four sorted-subset donors showed higher generation probabilities than non-shared clonotypes. Sampling was restricted to blood, and TCR repertoires in tissue are likely to differ from TCR repertoires in blood. Across four donors, approximately 5% of naive CD4, more than 3% of naive CD8, roughly 2.3% of memory CD4, and roughly 0.4% of memory CD8 clonotypes were shared. Even with the large sequencing depth, rarefaction of the sorted-subset datasets indicated that sequencing was incomplete. The genetic and exposure-history diversity represented was limited by the small number of donors. Based on pairwise subsampling, the degree of clonotype sharing among donors was expected to be affected by sequencing depth. Estimated clonotype richness was generally larger for naive than for memory subsets.

The germline V gene specifies MDHEN as CDR1 and SYDVKM as CDR2. V and J are trimmed by 7 bases and 6 bases, and the gene matches miss 6 bases of the junction. The CDR3 has 13 amino acids, counting the end cysteine and phenylalanine. The read is trimmed to its CDR3 DNA, 39 bases read in frame from base 1. Using the deep immunoSEQ assay, multiplex PCR amplified TCR CDR3 regions from genomic DNA. Extracted genomic DNA from each cell subset was spread evenly across all wells of several immunoSEQ 96-well plates, with each plate serving as a replicate. For sorted subsets, each replicate PCR was loaded with 200 to 250 ng genomic DNA, equivalent to approximately 27,000 T cell genomes. Purified libraries were quantified with a Qubit 3.0 fluorometer, sized on a Bioanalyzer 2100, and re-quantified with the KAPA Library Quantification kit. Every immunoSEQ 96-well plate was sequenced on a separate single-read 150-cycle Illumina NextSeq 550 flow cell. As for the authors' bioinformatics: The immunoSEQ output contained only junctional sequences without quality scores, so filtering could not match that applied to full-length reads. Sequences were annotated with PyIR, a Python wrapper for IgBLAST v1.9, and V/J genes and CDR3 were assigned using IMGT germline references. Reads with weak V/J assignments (E-value above 1e-6), missing CDR3, stop codons, out-of-frame junctions, or ambiguous translated residues were removed. V3J clonotypes were defined by identical inferred V gene, J gene, and CDR3 amino acid sequence. The percentage overlap between two repertoires was calculated by dividing the number of shared unique clonotypes by the size of the smaller repertoire. Repertoire richness was assessed with RTK rarefaction, the Chao1 estimator, and Recon v2.1 estimates of unobserved clonotypes. OLGA was used to compute generation probabilities for all TCRbeta clonotypes that the gDNA method yielded from a handful of donors. What TCRdb holds here is the immuneACCESS table cut down to in-frame rearrangements. Part of the clones is not present; checked against another copy, under half of the missing clones reflect an unresolved V gene, and the others are unexplained. The V and J calls and clone size are taken from that table; D and trimming were inferred from the DNA. The sample profile shows about 770,000 clones; over 55% of them were found once. More than 1.5% of the sample is held by the ten biggest clonotypes.

The chain couples TRBV28 to TRBJ2-1, and 7 junctional nucleotides match TRBD2. The receptor comes from a woman aged 25 to 39 in good health. Sequenced material: memory CD4+ T cells sorted from blood. The cell subset or site label, read with the paper, signifies: CD45RA-negative fraction. The nucleotides are TGTGCCAGCACGGGAGGAGGGGTCAATGAGCAGTTCTTC. This gives the protein CASTGGGVNEQFF.